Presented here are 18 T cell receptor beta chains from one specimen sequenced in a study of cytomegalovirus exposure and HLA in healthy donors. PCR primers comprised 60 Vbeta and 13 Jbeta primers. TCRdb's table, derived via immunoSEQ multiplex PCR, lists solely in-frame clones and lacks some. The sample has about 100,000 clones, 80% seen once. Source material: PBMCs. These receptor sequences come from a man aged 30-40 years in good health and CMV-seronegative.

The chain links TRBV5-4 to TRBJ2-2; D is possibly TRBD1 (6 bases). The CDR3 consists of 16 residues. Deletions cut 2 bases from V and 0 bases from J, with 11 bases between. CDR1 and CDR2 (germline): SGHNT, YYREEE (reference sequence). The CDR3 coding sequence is TGTGCCAGCAGCTTAAAGACAGGTCCGAACACCGGGGAGCTGTTTTTT. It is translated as CASSLKTGPNTGELFF.

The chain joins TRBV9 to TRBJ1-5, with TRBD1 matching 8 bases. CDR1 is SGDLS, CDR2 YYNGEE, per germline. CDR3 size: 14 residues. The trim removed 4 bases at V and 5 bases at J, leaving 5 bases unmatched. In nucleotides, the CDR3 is TGTGCCAGCAGCAGACAGGGGTTCGATCAGCCCCAGCATTTT. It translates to CASSRQGFDQPQHF. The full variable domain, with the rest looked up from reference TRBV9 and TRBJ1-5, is DSGVTQTPKHLITATGQRVTLRCSPRSGDLSVYWYQQSLDQGLQFLIQYYNGEERAKGNILERFSAQQFPDLHSELNLSSLELGDSALYFCASSRQGFDQPQHFGDGTRLSIL.

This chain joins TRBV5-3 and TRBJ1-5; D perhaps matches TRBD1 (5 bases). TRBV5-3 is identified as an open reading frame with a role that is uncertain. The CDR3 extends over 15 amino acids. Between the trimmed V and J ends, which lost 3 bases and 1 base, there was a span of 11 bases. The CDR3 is CARSWRQTSNQPQHF. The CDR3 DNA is TGTGCCAGAAGCTGGAGACAGACCAGCAATCAGCCCCAGCATTTT.

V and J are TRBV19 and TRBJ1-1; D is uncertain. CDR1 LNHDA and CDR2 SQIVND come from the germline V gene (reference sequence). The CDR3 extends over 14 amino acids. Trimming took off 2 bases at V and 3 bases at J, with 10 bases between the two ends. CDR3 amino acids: CASSIQEGYTEAFF. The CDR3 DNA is TGTGCCAGTAGTATACAGGAGGGCTACACTGAAGCTTTCTTT.

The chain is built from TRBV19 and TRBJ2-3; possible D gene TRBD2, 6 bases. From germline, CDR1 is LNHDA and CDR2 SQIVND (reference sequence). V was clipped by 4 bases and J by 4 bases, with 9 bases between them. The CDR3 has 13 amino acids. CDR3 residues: CASSTLAADTQYF. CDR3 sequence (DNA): TGTGCCAGTAGTACTTTAGCGGCAGATACGCAGTATTTT.

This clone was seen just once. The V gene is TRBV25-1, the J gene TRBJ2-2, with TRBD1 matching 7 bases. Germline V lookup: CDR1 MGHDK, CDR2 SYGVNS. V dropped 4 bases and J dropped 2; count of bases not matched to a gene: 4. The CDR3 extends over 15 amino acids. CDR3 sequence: CASSVRTGNTGELFF. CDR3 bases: TGTGCCAGCAGTGTACGGACAGGCAACACCGGGGAGCTGTTTTTT. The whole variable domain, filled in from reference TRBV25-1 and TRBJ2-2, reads EADIYQTPRYLVIGTGKKITLECSQTMGHDKMYWYQQDPGMELHLIHYSYGVNSTEKGDLSSESTVSRIRTEHFPLTLESARPSHTSQYLCASSVRTGNTGELFFGEGSRLTVL.

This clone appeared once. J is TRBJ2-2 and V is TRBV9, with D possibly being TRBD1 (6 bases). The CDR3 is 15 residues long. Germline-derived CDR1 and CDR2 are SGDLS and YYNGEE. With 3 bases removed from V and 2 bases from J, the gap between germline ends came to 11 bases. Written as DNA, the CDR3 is TGTGCCAGCAGCGGGACAGCCTCTAACACCGGGGAGCTGTTTTTT. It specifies CASSGTASNTGELFF.

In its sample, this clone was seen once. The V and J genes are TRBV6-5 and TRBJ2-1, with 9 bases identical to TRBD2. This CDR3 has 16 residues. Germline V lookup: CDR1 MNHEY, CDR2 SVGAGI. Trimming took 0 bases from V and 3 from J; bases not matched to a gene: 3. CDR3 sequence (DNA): TGTGCCAGCAGTTACTCGGGGACTAGCCTCTACAATGAGCAGTTCTTC. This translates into CASSYSGTSLYNEQFF.

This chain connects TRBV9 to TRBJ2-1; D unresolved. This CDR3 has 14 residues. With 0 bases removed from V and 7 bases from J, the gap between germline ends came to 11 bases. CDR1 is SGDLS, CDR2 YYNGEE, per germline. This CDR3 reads CASSVAGSMNEQFF. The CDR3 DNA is TGTGCCAGCAGCGTAGCCGGTAGCATGAATGAGCAGTTCTTC. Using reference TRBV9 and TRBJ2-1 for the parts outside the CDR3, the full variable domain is DSGVTQTPKHLITATGQRVTLRCSPRSGDLSVYWYQQSLDQGLQFLIQYYNGEERAKGNILERFSAQQFPDLHSELNLSSLELGDSALYFCASSVAGSMNEQFFGPGTRLTVL.

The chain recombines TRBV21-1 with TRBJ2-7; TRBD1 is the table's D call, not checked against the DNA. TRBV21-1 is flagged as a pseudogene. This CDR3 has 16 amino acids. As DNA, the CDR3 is TGTGCCAGCAGCAAAGTAAAACAGGTTGGATTCTACGAGCAGTACTTC. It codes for CASSKVKQVGFYEQYF.

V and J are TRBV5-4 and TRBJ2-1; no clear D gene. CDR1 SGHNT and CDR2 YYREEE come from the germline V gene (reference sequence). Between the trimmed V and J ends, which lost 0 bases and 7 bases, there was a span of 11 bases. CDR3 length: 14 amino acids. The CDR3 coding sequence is TGTGCCAGCAGCTTGGCCAGGCTTAGGAATGAGCAGTTCTTC. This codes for CASSLARLRNEQFF.

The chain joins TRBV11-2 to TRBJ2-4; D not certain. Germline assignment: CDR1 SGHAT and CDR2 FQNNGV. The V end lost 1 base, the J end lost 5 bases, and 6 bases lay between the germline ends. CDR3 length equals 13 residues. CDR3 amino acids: CASSLARENIQYF. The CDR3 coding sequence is TGTGCCAGCAGCTTAGCTAGAGAAAACATTCAGTACTTC.

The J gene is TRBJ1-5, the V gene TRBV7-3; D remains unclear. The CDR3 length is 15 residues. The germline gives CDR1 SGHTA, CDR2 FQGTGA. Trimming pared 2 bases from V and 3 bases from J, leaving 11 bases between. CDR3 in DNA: TGTGCCAGCAGCTTAGGTCGTAGATTCAATCAGCCCCAGCATTTT. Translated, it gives CASSLGRRFNQPQHF.

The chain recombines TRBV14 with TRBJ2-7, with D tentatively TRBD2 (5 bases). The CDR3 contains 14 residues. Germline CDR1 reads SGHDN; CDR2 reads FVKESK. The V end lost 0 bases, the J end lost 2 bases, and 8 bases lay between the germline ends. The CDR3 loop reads CASSQERGTYEQYF. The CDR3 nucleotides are TGTGCCAGCAGCCAAGAACGGGGAACCTACGAGCAGTACTTC. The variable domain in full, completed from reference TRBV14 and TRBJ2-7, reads EAGVTQFPSHSVIEKGQTVTLRCDPISGHDNLYWYRRVMGKEIKFLLHFVKESKQDESGMPNNRFLAERTGGTYSTLKVQPAELEDSGVYFCASSQERGTYEQYFGPGTRLTVT.

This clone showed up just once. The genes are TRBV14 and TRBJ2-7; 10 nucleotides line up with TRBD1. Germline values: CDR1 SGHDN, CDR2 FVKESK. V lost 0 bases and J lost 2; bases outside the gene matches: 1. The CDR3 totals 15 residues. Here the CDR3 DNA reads TGTGCCAGCAGCCAAGAGACAGGGGGCCCCTACGAGCAGTACTTC. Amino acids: CASSQETGGPYEQYF. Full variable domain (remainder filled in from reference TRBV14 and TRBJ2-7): EAGVTQFPSHSVIEKGQTVTLRCDPISGHDNLYWYRRVMGKEIKFLLHFVKESKQDESGMPNNRFLAERTGGTYSTLKVQPAELEDSGVYFCASSQETGGPYEQYFGPGTRLTVT.

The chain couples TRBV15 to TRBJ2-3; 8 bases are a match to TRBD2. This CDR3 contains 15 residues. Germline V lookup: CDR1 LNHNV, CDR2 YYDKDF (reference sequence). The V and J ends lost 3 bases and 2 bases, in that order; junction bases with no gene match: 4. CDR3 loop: CATSSQAGATDTQYF. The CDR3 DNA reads TGTGCCACCAGCAGCCAAGCGGGGGCCACAGATACGCAGTATTTT. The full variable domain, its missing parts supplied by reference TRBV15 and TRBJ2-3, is DAMVIQNPRYQVTQFGKPVTLSCSQTLNHNVMYWYQQKSSQAPKLLFHYYDKDFNNEADTPDNFQSRRPNTSFCFLDIRSPGLGDTAMYLCATSSQAGATDTQYFGPGTRLTVL.

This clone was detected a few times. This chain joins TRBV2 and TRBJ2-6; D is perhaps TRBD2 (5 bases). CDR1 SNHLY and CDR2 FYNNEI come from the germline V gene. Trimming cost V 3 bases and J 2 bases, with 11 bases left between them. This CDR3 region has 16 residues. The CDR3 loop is CASSEARVAGANVLTF. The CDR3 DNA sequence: TGTGCCAGCAGTGAGGCGCGGGTGGCTGGGGCCAACGTCCTGACTTTC.

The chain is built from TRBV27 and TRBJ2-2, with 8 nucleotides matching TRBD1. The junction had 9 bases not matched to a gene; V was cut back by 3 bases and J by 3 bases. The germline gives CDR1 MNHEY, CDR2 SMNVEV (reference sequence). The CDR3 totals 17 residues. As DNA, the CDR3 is TGTGCCAGCAGTTTTCGAATAGGACAGGGATACACCGGGGAGCTGTTTTTT. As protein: CASSFRIGQGYTGELFF.